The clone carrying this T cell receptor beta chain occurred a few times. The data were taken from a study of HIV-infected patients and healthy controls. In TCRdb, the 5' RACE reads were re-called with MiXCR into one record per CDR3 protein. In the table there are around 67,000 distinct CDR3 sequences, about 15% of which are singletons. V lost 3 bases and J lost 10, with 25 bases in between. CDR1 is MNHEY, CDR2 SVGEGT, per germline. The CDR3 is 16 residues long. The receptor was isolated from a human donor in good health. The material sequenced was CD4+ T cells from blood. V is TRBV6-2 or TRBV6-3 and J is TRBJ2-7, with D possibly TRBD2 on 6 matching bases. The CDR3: CASSYGFPAGNARQYF. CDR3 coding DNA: TGTGCCAGCAGTTATGGCTTCCCGGCGGGGAACGCCCGACAGTACTTC.